The text below deals with one T cell receptor (beta chain). This CDR3 has 14 residues. Looked up from germline, CDR1 is LGHDT and CDR2 is YNNKEL (reference sequence). Trimming took 6 bases from V and 8 from J, leaving 16 bases between them. How the authors handled the data: Amplification with reference gene primers provided the estimates of nucleated cell counts. The table came from immunoSEQ multiplex PCR; TCRdb's copy has only in-frame clones and leaves some out. V, J and clone size derive from that table, while D and trimming were established from the DNA sequence. This sample has fewer than 350,000 clones, with over 75% found just once. This record comes from a study of blood T cell repertoires in COVID-19. In the study overall: There were acute and convalescent COVID-19 samples, and they came from the United States, Italy and Spain. T cells, B-cell-depleted T cells, or PBMCs provided the cDNA or gDNA that served as material.

The sequence was obtained from a human donor in a cohort sampled during active COVID-19. The sequencing input was peripheral blood. The rearrangement uses TRBV3-1 (or the pseudogene TRBV3-2) and TRBJ1-4; D not certain. CDR3 region: CASSPSSPREKLFF. CDR3 nucleotides: TGTGCCAGCAGTCCCAGCTCCCCGCGGGAAAAACTGTTTTTT.